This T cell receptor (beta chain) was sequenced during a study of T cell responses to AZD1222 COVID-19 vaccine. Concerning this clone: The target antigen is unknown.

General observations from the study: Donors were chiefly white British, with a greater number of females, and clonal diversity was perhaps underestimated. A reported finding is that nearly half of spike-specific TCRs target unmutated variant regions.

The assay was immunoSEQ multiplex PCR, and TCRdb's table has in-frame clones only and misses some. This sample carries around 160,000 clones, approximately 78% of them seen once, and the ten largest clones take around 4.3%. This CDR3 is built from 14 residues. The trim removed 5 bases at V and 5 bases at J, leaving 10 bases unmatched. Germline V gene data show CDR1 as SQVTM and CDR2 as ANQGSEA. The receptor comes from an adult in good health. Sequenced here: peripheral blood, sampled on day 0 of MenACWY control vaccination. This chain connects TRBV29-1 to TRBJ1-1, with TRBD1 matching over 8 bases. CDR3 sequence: CSVLDRGPGTEAFF. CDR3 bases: TGCAGCGTTCTCGACAGGGGCCCGGGTACTGAAGCTTTCTTT. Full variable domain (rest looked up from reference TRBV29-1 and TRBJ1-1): SAVISQKPSRDICQRGTSLTIQCQVDSQVTMMFWYRQQPGQSLTLIATANQGSEATYESGFVIDKFPISRPNLTFSTLTVSNMSPEDSSIYLCSVLDRGPGTEAFFGQGTRLTVV.